This T cell receptor beta chain was captured by sequencing in a study of T cells in Graves' hyperthyroidism and ophthalmopathy. Study results and caveats: It was a median approximately 6 months before onset that the model predicted ophthalmopathy. Ophthalmopathy was separated from stable hyperthyroidism by a 13 V-J model.

Diagnosis relied on clinical symptoms, serum thyroxine and TRAb, thyroid ultrasound and orbital computed tomography. The germline V gene encodes CDR1 SGHAT and CDR2 FQDESV (reference sequence). The V end was cut by 2 bases, the J end by 0 bases, with 16 bases between. The CDR3 length is 17 residues. Amplification yielded TCR beta CDR3 regions, with RNA transcripts as the source. Carried out on the TCR CDR3, a first-round RT-PCR used the HTBI primer set. TCRdb called the multiplex PCR reads again in MiXCR, with one record for every CDR3 protein. The data show 350,000 or so distinct CDR3 sequences, 15% to 20% seen once. This clonotype was recorded many times. Antigen specificity is unknown.

The sequencing input was blood. The V gene is TRBV11-1, the J gene TRBJ1-1; D remains unclear. This clonotype was sampled from a woman aged 40 to 50 with Graves' ophthalmopathy. The CDR3 coding sequence is TGTGCCAGCAGCTTATTAGAGACAAGGTCTATGAACACTGAAGCTTTCTTT. Translated: CASSLLETRSMNTEAFF.